The entry that follows covers one T cell receptor beta chain sequence. Its antigen is unknown. No clone much larger than this one lies a single base away; base qualities are absent. Collaborating institutions collected whole blood in K2EDTA tubes following their own protocols. Collaborator samples were shipped for TCRbeta analysis as frozen whole blood, isolated PBMCs, or DNA extracted from either sample type. TCRbeta CDR3 regions were amplified from genomic DNA using the immunoSEQ Assay, a bias-controlled multiplex PCR. Per the source publication's procedure: The number of nucleated cells in each sample was estimated by amplification of reference gene primers within the assay. Sequence reads were collapsed and filtered to measure the absolute abundance of every unique TCRbeta CDR3 rearrangement. Productive Simpson clonality was computed per sample as the square root of Simpson's diversity index over productive rearrangements. TCRdb took over this immuneACCESS table, retaining in-frame rearrangements with V and J assigned. Such tables are incomplete; in checked studies, under half of the missing clones stem from an unresolved V gene, and the remainder is unexplained. V and J calls and clone size come straight from that table; D and trimming were deduced from the DNA. The sample records 29,000 or so clones, about 91% of which are singletons. Under 2.5% of the sample belongs to the ten largest clones.

These data come from a study of blood T cell repertoires in COVID-19 (dated by TCRdb to 2018 to 2020). Notes on the research overall: The collaborator samples originated in the United States, Italy and Spain and spanned the acute and convalescent phases of COVID-19. The prospective study material was composed of cDNA or gDNA derived from T cells, B-cell-depleted T cells, or PBMCs. Deeply sampled blood TCRbeta repertoires from subjects exposed to, actively infected with, or recovered from COVID-19 were included in the dataset. A freely available public database, intended as a resource for researchers studying the immune response to SARS-CoV-2, is where the repertoires were released. The samples were drawn from two sources: the first 160 participants of the ongoing ImmuneRACE study, and about 1,300 subjects contributed by 6 global collaborators. A de-identified subject ID, COVID-19 status, age in years and sex were almost always included in the sample metadata. Where available, HLA class I and class II types were obtained from metadata supplied by the sample provider rather than from assay-based typing.

Overall results and qualifications from the work: The amount of clinical and demographic metadata varied by source and participant and was provided uncurated.

Specimen: peripheral blood. The origin of this receptor is a man aged 45-65 years with active COVID-19.

The base sequence is TGTGCCAGCAGTTACTCCCAGCGGGACTCCTACAATGAGCAGTTCTTC. Its translation reads: CASSYSQRDSYNEQFF. Rearrangement joined TRBV6-2 or TRBV6-3 to TRBJ2-1, and TRBD2 matches 7 of the central bases. Taken from the germline V gene, the CDR1 and CDR2 loops are MNHEY and SVGEGT. The germline V and J ends show losses of 0 bases and 0 bases respectively, and no gene match explains 2 bases of the junction. The CDR3 goes from the cysteine to the phenylalanine over 16 residues. The retained sequence is limited to the CDR3, 48 bases, with the frame set at the first base.